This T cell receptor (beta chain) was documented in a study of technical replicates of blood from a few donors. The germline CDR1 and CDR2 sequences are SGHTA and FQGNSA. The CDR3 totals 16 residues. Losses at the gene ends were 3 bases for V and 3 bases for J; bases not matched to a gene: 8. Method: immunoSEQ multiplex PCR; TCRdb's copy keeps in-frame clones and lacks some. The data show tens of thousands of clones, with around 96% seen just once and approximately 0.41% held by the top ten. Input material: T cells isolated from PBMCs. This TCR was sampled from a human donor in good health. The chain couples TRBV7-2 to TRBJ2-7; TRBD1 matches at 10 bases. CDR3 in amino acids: CASSFMGQGTLYEQYF. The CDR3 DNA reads TGTGCCAGCAGCTTTATGGGACAGGGGACGCTCTACGAGCAGTACTTC.